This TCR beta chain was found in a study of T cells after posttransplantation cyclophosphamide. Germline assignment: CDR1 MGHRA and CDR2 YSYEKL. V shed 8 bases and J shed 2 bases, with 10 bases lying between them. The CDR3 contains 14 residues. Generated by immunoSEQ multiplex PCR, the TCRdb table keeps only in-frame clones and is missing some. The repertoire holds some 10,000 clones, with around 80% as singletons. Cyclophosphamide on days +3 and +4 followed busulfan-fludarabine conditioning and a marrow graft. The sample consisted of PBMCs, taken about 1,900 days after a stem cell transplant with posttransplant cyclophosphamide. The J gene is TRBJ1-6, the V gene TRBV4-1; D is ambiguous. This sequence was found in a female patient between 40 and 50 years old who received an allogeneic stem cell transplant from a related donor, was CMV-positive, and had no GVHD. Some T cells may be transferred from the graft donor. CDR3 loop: CASARDTYNSPLHF. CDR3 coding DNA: TGCGCCAGCGCCCGGGATACCTATAATTCACCCCTCCACTTT.